This T cell receptor (beta chain) was documented in a study of CD8+ T cells in alopecia areata. Regarding the study as a whole: Sequences from scalp samples also cover resident alphabeta T cells of normal skin.

The treatment was: oral pan-JAK inhibitor, 5-10 mg twice daily. To note about this clone: Its antigen remains unknown.

cDNA serving as the sequencing template came from extracted, reverse transcribed RNA. This table comes from immunoSEQ multiplex PCR, and its TCRdb copy is limited to in-frame clones, with some not included. The table lists over 100,000 clones, 53% of them singletons. This TCR derives from a human donor with alopecia areata. Specimen: CD4+ T cells sorted from blood, collected at week 4, from a patient treated with tofacitinib.

CDR3 sequence: CASSSLILFEQYF. The CDR3 DNA reads as TGTGCCAGCAGCTCACTTATTCTTTTCGAGCAGTACTTC. J is TRBJ2-7 and V is TRBV7-9; D not certain. V shed 4 bases and J shed 6 bases, with 13 bases lying between them. Per the germline V gene, CDR1 is SEHNR and CDR2 is FQNEAQ (reference sequence). The CDR3 has 13 amino acids.